One sample yielded the 7 T cell receptor beta chains listed below, sequenced in a study of T cells in Graves' hyperthyroidism and ophthalmopathy. Amplified TCR beta CDR3 regions derived from RNA transcripts. The HTBI primer set was used in a first-round RT-PCR of the TCR CDR3. TCRdb called the multiplex PCR reads again in MiXCR, with one record for every CDR3 protein. The table has around 720,000 distinct CDR3 sequences, approximately 40% seen once. Sample: blood. Source of these receptors: a middle-aged woman with Graves' hyperthyroidism.

This clonotype was observed a handful of times. The CDR3 DNA is TGTGCCAGCAGTCCACCGGACAGCCCCTACGAGCAGTACTTC. Translated, it gives CASSPPDSPYEQYF. The chain has TRBV6-5 and TRBJ2-7; D may be TRBD1 (6 bases). CDR1 and CDR2 from the germline V gene are MNHEY and SVGAGI. The V and J ends lost 5 bases and 2 bases respectively, with 13 bases between them. The CDR3 is 14 amino acids.

This clonotype has ten or more counts. This chain links TRBV2 with TRBJ2-7; D may be TRBD1 (5 bases). CDR3 size: 12 residues. Trimming removed 6 bases at V and 4 bases at J, with 10 bases between. Germline loops: CDR1 SNHLY, CDR2 FYNNEI. CDR3 protein: CASRPDRYEQYF. The CDR3 nucleotides read TGTGCCAGCAGGCCCGACAGATACGAGCAGTACTTC.

J is TRBJ1-2 and V is TRBV2; 8 nucleotides line up with TRBD1. This CDR3 has 16 residues. Trimming at V came to 4 bases and at J to 3 bases, leaving 10 bases not matched to a gene. Germline V gives CDR1 SNHLY, CDR2 FYNNEI. The chain's CDR3 is CASSGDRGRSDYGYTF. Here the CDR3 DNA reads TGTGCCAGCAGTGGCGACAGGGGCAGGTCTGACTATGGCTACACCTTC.

This clonotype was counted many times. This chain uses TRBV4-1 with TRBJ1-1, with D hard to call. The CDR3 covers 12 residues. The V gene lost 0 bases and the J gene lost 8 bases, with 7 bases spanning the gap. Germline CDR1 and CDR2: MGHRA and YSYEKL. CDR3 DNA sequence: TGCGCCAGCAGCCAAGATGGGATCGAAGCTTTCTTT. This translates into CASSQDGIEAFF.

The V call is TRBV29-1, the J call TRBJ2-7; D is possibly TRBD2 (6 bases). The DNA end favors TRBJ2-4, so the J call may be wrong. The CDR3 runs 10 residues. In germline, CDR1 is SQVTM, CDR2 ANQGSEA. CDR3 residues: CSVGEDIQYF. The CDR3 DNA reads as TGCAGCGTTGGGGAGGACATTCAGTACTTC.

CDR3 in amino acids: CSAKAGYEQYF. The DNA of the CDR3 is TGCAGCGCTAAGGCGGGATACGAGCAGTACTTC. This chain connects TRBV29-1 to TRBJ2-7; D is perhaps TRBD2 (6 bases). The germline V and J ends were trimmed by 7 bases and 4 bases, with 11 bases remaining between them. The CDR3 spans 11 residues. Germline V CDR1 and CDR2: SQVTM, ANQGSEA.

The rearrangement uses TRBV4-1 and TRBJ2-7; TRBD2 matches at 11 bases. Per the germline V gene, CDR1 is MGHRA and CDR2 is YSYEKL. The CDR3 spans 16 residues. Unmatched junction bases numbered 6, after V lost 3 bases and J lost 2 bases. The CDR3 loop reads CASSQYLAGGPYEQYF. CDR3 DNA: TGCGCCAGCAGCCAGTATCTAGCGGGGGGACCCTACGAGCAGTACTTC.